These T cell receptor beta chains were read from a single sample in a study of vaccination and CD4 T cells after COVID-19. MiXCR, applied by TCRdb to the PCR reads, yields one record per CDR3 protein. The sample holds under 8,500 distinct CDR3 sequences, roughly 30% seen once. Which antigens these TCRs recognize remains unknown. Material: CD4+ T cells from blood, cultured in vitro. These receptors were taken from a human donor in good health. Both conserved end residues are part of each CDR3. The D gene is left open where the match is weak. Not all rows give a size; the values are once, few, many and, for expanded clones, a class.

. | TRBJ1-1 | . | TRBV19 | TGTGCCAGTAGGAGCCTAGGGTGGGCGAACACTGAAGCTTTCTTT | CASRSLGWANTEAFF
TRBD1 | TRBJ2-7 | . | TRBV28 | TGTGCCAGCCTGACCGTGGGACAGGACTACGAGCAGTACTTC | CASLTVGQDYEQYF
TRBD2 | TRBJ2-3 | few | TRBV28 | TGTGCCAGCAGTCCCAGTCGGCTAGCGGGTACAGATACGCAGTATTTT | CASSPSRLAGTDTQYF
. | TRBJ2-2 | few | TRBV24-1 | TGTGCCACCAGTGATCCCCCCTCCGGGAGGAACACCGGGGAGCTGTTTTTT | CATSDPPSGRNTGELFF
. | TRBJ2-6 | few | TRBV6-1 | TGTGCCAGCAGCCCCCGGGCCAACGTCCTGACTTTC | CASSPRANVLTF
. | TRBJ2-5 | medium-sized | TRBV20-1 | TGCAGTGCTAGAGATCCAGGGCCGGAGACCCAGTACTTC | CSARDPGPETQYF
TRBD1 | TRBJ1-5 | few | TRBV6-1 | TGTGCCAGCAGCGAGGACAGGGGGTGGGGTCAGCCCCAGCATTTT | CASSEDRGWGQPQHF
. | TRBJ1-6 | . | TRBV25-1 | TGTGCCAGCAGTGACAGCGCTACCTATAATTCACCCCTCCACTTT | CASSDSATYNSPLHF
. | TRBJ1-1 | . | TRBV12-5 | TGTGCTAGTGGTCCTTCTGGAGGGGGCACTGAAGCTTTCTTT | CASGPSGGGTEAFF
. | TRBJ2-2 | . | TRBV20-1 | TGCAGTGCTACGACAACGAACACCGGGGAGCTGTTTTTT | CSATTTNTGELFF
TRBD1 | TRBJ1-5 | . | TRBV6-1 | TGTGCCAGCACCCTACAGGGGGCGAGCAATCAGCCCCAGCATTTT | CASTLQGASNQPQHF
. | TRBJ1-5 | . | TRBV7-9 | TGTGCCAGCAACTGGGCCTCGGGCAATCAGCCCCAGCATTTT | CASNWASGNQPQHF
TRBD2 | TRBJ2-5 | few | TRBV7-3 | TGTGCCAGCAGCTTATCGGCTAGCGGGGGACGTGAGACCCAGTACTTC | CASSLSASGGRETQYF
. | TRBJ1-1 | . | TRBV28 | TGTGCCAGCAGCCCCCTGGCAGGAGGAGCCACTGAAGCTTTCTTT | CASSPLAGGATEAFF
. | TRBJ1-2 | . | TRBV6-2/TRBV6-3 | TGTGCCAGCAGTTACAGACAGACATTCAACTATGGCTACACCTTC | CASSYRQTFNYGYTF
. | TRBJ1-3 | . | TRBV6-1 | TGTGCCAGCAGTGAGATCCTCTACTCTGGAAACACCATATATTTT | CASSEILYSGNTIYF
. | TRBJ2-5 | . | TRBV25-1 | TGTGCCAGCATTGGAGGACCTTATCAAGAGACCCAGTACTTC | CASIGGPYQETQYF